The T cell receptor beta chain under discussion was sequenced for a study of shared T cell receptors in the human thymus. The CDR3 totals 16 residues. V was trimmed by 4 bases and J by 8 bases, leaving 22 bases between them. Germline values: CDR1 SGHRS, CDR2 YFSETQ. TCRdb's table, derived via immunoSEQ multiplex PCR, lists solely in-frame clones and lacks some. This sample has around 730,000 clones, with 75% to 90% found just once. The sample was also reused in another study, on human thymus T cells.

The V and J genes are TRBV5-1 and TRBJ1-3, with TRBD1 as a possible D gene (6 bases). The receptor was derived from a girl in the first two years of life with a congenital heart defect. The sample was thymocytes. The CDR3 DNA reads TGCGCCAGCAGCCCGGGACATCCAGGCATAGGAGACACCATATATTTT. Translation gives CASSPGHPGIGDTIYF.